The table lists the clone carrying this TCR beta chain with a few counts. This sample is drawn from a study of regulatory T cells in long-lasting Graves disease. To make TCR beta libraries, researchers used iRepertoire HTBI primers and Arm-PCR of CDR3 regions. TCRdb reprocessed the multiplex PCR reads with MiXCR, giving one entry per CDR3 protein. The sample contains 650,000 to 850,000 distinct CDR3 sequences, roughly 30% of which appear only once. Time point noted: persistent/refractory GD, antithyroid drugs over 5 years with positive TRAb. Extracted RNA from PBMCs served as the source of the TCR library. Patients were from an endocrinology department in Xi'an, China. This CDR3 region has 16 residues. Germline V lookup: CDR1 LNHDA, CDR2 SQIVND (reference sequence). The V end lost 7 bases, the J end lost 2 bases, and 20 bases lay between the germline ends.

The starting material was peripheral blood mononuclear cells (PBMCs), obtained when the disease was refractory, from a patient treated with antithyroid drugs. This sequence joins TRBV19 and TRBJ1-2, with D possibly being TRBD1 (5 bases). The TCR was taken from a female donor with Graves disease. CDR3 in DNA: TGTGCCAGTACCCCCGAGGTTGGTCAGGGAAACTATGGCTACACCTTC. Translating gives CASTPEVGQGNYGYTF.